This TCR beta chain was recorded in a study of T cells in Graves' hyperthyroidism and ophthalmopathy. Between the trimmed V and J ends, which lost 5 bases and 3 bases, there was a span of 14 bases. This CDR3 is built from 15 residues. The study included ophthalmopathy patients with Clinical Activity Score at least 3, NOSPECS grade at least 4 and duration under 3 months. The source material, RNA transcripts, was used to amplify TCR beta CDR3 regions. TCR CDR3 underwent first-round RT-PCR with the HTBI primer set. TCRdb re-called the multiplex PCR reads with MiXCR, one entry per CDR3 protein. The sample has hundreds of thousands of distinct CDR3 sequences, approximately 18% seen once. This clonotype has at least ten counts.

The J gene is TRBJ1-5, the V gene TRBV12-3 or TRBV12-4; D perhaps matches TRBD1 (5 bases). The sequenced sample was blood. The clonotype originates from a man in his forties or fifties with Graves' ophthalmopathy. The CDR3 coding sequence is TGTGCCAGCAGTCCAGGACAAAGGGCCAATCAGCCCCAGCATTTT. Amino acid sequence: CASSPGQRANQPQHF.